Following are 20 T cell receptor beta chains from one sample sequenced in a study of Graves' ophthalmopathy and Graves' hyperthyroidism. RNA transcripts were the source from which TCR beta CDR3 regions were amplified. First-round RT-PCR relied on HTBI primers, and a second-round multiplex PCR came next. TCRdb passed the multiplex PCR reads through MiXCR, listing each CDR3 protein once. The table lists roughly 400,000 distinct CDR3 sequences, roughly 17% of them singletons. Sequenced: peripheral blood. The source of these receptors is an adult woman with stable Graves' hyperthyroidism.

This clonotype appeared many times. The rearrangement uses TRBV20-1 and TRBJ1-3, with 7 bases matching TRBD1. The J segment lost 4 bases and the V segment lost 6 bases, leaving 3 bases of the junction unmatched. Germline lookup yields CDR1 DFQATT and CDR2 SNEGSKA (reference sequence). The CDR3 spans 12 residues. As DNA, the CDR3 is TGCAGTGCGAGGGGGCCCGGAAACACCATATATTTT. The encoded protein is CSARGPGNTIYF.

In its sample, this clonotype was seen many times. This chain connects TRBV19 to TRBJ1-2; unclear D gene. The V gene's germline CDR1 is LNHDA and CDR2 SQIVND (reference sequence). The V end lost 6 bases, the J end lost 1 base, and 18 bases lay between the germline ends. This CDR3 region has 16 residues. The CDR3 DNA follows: TGTGCCAGTAGCCCATTAAATGTGGAGGGTAACTATGGCTACACCTTC. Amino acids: CASSPLNVEGNYGYTF.

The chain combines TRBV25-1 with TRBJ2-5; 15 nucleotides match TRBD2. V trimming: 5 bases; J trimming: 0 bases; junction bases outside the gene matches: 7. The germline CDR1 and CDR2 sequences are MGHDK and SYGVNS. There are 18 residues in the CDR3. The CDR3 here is CASSKGLAGGWDQETQYF. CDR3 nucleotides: TGTGCCAGCAGTAAAGGACTAGCGGGAGGGTGGGACCAAGAGACCCAGTACTTC. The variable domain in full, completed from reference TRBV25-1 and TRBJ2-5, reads EADIYQTPRYLVIGTGKKITLECSQTMGHDKMYWYQQDPGMELHLIHYSYGVNSTEKGDLSSESTVSRIRTEHFPLTLESARPSHTSQYLCASSKGLAGGWDQETQYFGPGTRLLVL.

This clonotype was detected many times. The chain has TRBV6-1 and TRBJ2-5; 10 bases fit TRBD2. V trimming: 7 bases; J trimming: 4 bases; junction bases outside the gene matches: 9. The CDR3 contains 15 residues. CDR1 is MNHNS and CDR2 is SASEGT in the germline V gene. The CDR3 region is CASKEAGGPPETQYF. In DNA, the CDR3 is TGTGCCAGCAAGGAAGCGGGAGGGCCTCCAGAGACCCAGTACTTC.

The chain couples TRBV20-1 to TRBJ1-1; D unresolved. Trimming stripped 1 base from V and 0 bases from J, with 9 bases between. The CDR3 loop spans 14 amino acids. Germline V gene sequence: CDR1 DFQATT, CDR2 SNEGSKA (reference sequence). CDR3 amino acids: CSARVVGMNTEAFF. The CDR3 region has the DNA TGCAGTGCTAGAGTGGTCGGAATGAACACTGAAGCTTTCTTT.

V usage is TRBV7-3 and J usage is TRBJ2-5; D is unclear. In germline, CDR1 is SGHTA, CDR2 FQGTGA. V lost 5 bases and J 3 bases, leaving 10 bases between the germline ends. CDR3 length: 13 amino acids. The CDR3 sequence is CASSLDNKETQYF. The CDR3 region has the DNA TGTGCCAGCAGCCTAGACAATAAAGAGACCCAGTACTTC.

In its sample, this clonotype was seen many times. This chain's CDR3 is CASSRGQGNFYGYTF. The CDR3 DNA reads TGTGCCAGCAGTCGCGGACAGGGAAATTTCTATGGCTACACCTTC. V and J are TRBV12-3 or TRBV12-4 and TRBJ1-2; 8 bases line up with TRBD1. The ends lost 5 bases at V and 4 bases at J; junction bases unmatched: 9. The length of the CDR3 is 15 residues.

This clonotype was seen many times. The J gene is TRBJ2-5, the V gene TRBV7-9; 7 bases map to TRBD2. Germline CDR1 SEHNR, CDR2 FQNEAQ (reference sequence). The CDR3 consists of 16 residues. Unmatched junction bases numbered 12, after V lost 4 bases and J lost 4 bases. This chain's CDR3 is CASSSPLREKGETQYF. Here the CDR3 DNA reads TGTGCCAGCAGCTCCCCTTTGCGGGAGAAGGGAGAGACCCAGTACTTC.

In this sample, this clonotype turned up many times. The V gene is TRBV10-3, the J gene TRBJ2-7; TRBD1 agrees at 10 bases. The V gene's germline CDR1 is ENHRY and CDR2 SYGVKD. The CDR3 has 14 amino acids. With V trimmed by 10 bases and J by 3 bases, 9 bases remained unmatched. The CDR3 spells CATKFRDRGYEQYF. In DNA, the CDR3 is TGTGCCACAAAATTCCGGGACAGGGGCTACGAGCAGTACTTC.

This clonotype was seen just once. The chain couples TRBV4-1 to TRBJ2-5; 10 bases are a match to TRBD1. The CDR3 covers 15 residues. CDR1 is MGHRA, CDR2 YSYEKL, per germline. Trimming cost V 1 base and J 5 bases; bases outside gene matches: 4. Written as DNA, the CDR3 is TGCGCCAGCAGCCAAGGGACAGGGGGAGTGGAGACCCAGTACTTC. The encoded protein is CASSQGTGGVETQYF.

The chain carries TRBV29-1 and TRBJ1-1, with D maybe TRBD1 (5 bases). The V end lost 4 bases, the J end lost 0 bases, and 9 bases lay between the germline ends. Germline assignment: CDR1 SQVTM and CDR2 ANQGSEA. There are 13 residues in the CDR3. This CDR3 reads CSVVRDLNTEAFF. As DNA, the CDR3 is TGCAGCGTTGTGAGGGACCTGAACACTGAAGCTTTCTTT.

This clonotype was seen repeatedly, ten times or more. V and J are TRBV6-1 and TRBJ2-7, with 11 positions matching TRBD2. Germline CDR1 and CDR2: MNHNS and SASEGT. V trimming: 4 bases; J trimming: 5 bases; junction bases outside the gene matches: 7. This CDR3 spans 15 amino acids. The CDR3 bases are TGTGCCAGCAGTGCCTCTAGCGGGAGGCCCGACGAGCAGTACTTC. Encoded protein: CASSASSGRPDEQYF.

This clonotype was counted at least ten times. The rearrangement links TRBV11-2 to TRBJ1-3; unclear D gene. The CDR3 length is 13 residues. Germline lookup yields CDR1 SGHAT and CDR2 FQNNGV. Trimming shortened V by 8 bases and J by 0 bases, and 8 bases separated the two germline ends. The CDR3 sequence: CASGVFSGNTIYF. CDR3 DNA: TGTGCCAGCGGCGTATTCTCTGGAAACACCATATATTTT.

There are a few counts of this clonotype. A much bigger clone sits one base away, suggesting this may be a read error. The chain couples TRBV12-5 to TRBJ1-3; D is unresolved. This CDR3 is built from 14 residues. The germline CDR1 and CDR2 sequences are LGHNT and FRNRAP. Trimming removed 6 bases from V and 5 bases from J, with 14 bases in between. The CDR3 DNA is TGTGCTAGTGGGACGGGGATAGGAAGAAACACCATATATTTT. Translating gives CASGTGIGRNTIYF.

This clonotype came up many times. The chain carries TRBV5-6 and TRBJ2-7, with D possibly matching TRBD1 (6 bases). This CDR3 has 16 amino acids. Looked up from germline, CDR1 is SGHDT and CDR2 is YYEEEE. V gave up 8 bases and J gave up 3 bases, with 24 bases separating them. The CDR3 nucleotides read TGTGCCAGTGTTCAATCGACAGGTGGTACTTACTACGAGCAGTACTTC. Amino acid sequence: CASVQSTGGTYYEQYF.

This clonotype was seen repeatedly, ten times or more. CDR3 amino acids: CASSWDKYYEQYF. The CDR3 DNA follows: TGTGCCAGCAGCTGGGACAAATACTACGAGCAGTACTTC. The J gene is TRBJ2-7, the V gene TRBV12-3 or TRBV12-4; weak D call: TRBD1 (6 bases). This CDR3 comprises 13 residues. V was shortened by 6 bases and J by 3 bases, with 12 bases between the two germline ends.

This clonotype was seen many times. Written as DNA, the CDR3 is TGTGCCAGCAGTTTTCCGGACAGCTACGAGCAGTACTTC. Residues: CASSFPDSYEQYF. The chain uses TRBV7-9 and TRBJ2-7; TRBD1 might be the D (6 bases). Trimming removed 6 bases at V and 3 bases at J, with 12 bases between. Germline values: CDR1 SEHNR, CDR2 FQNEAQ (reference sequence). This CDR3 region has 13 residues. Variable domain in full (rest from reference TRBV7-9 and TRBJ2-7): DTGVSQNPRHKITKRGQNVTFRCDPISEHNRLYWYRQTLGQGPEFLTYFQNEAQLEKSRLLSDRFSAERPKGSFSTLEIQRTEQGDSAMYLCASSFPDSYEQYFGPGTRLTVT.

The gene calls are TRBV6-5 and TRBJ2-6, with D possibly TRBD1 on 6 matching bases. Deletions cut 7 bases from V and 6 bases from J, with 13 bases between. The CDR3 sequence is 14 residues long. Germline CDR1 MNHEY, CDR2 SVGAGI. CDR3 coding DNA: TGTGCCAGCACCACACAGGGAGCGGCCAACGTCCTGACTTTC. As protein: CASTTQGAANVLTF.

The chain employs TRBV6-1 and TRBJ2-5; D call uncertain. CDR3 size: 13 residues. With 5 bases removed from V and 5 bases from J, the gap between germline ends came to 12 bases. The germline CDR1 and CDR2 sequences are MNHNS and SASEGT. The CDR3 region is CASSPPGTETQYF. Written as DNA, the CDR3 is TGTGCCAGCAGTCCCCCCGGTACGGAGACCCAGTACTTC.

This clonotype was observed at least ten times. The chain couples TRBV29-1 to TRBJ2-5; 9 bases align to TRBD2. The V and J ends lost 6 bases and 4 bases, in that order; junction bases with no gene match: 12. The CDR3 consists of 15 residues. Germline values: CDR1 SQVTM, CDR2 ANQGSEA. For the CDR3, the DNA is TGCAGCGTCACCATAGCGGGAGAGATCCGAGAGACCCAGTACTTC. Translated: CSVTIAGEIRETQYF.